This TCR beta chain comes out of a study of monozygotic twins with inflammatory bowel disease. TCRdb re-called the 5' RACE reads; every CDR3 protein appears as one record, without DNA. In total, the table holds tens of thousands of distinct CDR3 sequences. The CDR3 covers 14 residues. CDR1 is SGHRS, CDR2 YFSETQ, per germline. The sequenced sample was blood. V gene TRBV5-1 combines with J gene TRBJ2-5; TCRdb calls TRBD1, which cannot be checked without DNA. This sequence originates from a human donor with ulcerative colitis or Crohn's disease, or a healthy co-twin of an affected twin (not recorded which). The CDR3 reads CASSVGQGGETQYF.